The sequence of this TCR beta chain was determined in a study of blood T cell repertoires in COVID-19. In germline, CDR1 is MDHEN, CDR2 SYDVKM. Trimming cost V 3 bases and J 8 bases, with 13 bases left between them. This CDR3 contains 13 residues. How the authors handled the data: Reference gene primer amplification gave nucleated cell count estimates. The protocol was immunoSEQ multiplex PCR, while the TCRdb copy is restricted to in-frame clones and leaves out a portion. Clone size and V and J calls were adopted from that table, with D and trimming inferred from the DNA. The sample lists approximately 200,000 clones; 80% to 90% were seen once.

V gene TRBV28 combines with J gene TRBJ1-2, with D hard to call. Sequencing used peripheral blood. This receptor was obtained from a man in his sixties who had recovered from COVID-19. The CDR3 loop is CASSFSSQRGYTF. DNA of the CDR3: TGTGCCAGCAGTTTTTCATCCCAGCGAGGCTACACCTTC.